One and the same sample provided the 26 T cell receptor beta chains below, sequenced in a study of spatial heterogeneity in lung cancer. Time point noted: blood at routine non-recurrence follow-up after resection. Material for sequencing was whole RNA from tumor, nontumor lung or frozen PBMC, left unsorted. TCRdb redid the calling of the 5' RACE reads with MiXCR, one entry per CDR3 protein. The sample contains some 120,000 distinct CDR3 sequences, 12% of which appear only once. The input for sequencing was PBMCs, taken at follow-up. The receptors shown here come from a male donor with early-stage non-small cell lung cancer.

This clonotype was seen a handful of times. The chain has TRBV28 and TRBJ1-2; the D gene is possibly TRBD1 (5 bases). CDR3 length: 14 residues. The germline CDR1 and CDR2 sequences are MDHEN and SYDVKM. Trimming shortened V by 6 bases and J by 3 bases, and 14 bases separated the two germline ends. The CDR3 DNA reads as TGTGCCAGCAGCCCCCCTGGGGGTGACTATGGCTACACCTTC. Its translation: CASSPPGGDYGYTF.

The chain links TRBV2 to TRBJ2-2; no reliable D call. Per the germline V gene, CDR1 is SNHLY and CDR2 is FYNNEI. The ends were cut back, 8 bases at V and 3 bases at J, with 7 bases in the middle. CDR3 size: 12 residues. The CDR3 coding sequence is TGTGCCAGCGGTCTGGACACCGGGGAGCTGTTTTTT. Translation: CASGLDTGELFF.

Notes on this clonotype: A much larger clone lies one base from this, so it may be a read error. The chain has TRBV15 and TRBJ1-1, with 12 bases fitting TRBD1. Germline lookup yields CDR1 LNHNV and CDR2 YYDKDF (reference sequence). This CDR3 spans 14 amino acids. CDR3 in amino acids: CTTNRDRGQNEAFF. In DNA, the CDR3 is TGTACCACCAATAGGGACAGGGGGCAAAATGAAGCTTTCTTT.

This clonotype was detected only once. The CDR3 protein is CASSRDRDAGYTF. The CDR3 DNA is TGTGCCAGCAGTCGGGACAGGGACGCTGGCTACACCTTC. The chain is built from TRBV3-1 and TRBJ1-2; TRBD1 aligns across 9 bases. Unmatched junction bases numbered 6, after V lost 6 bases and J lost 7 bases. The CDR3 is 13 residues long. Germline assignment: CDR1 LGHDT and CDR2 YNNKEL (reference sequence).

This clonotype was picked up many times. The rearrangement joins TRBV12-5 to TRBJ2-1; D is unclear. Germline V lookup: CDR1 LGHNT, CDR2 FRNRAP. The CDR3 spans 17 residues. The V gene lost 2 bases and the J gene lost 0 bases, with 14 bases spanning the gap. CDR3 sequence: CASGLPMDRSSYNEQFF. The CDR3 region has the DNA TGTGCTAGTGGTTTGCCCATGGACCGGAGCTCCTACAATGAGCAGTTCTTC.

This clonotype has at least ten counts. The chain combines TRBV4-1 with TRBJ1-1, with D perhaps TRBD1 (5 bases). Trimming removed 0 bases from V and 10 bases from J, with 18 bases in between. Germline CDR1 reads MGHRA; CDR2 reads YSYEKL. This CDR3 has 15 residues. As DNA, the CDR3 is TGCGCCAGCAGCCAAGATCGACAGCCCGAAAAGAGAGCTTTCTTT. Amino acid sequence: CASSQDRQPEKRAFF.

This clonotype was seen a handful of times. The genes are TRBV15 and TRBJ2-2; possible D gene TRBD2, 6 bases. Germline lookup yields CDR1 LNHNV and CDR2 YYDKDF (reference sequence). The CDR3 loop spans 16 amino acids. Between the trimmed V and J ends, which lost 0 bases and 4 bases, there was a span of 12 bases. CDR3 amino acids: CATSRDTAGITGELFF. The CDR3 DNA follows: TGTGCCACCAGCAGAGACACGGCGGGGATCACCGGGGAGCTGTTTTTT.

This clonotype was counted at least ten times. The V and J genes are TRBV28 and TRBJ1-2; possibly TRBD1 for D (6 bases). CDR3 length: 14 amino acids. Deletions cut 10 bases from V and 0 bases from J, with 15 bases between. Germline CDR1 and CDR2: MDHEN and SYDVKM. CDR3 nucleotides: TGTGCCACCCTTACAGGGACAACTAACTATGGCTACACCTTC. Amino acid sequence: CATLTGTTNYGYTF.

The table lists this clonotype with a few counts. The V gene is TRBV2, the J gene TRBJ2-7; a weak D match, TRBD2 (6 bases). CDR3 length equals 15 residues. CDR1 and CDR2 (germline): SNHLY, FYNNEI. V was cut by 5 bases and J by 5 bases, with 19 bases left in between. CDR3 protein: CASSYRDLGFHEQYF. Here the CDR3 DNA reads TGTGCCAGCAGTTACCGGGACTTAGGGTTCCACGAGCAGTACTTC.

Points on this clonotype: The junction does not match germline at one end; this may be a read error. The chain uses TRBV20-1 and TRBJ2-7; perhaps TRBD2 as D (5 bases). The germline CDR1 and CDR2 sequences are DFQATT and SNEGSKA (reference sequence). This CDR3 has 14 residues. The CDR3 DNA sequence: TGCAGTGCTAGACAGCCTAGCCCAGCCTACGAGCAGAACTTC. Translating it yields CSARQPSPAYEQNF.

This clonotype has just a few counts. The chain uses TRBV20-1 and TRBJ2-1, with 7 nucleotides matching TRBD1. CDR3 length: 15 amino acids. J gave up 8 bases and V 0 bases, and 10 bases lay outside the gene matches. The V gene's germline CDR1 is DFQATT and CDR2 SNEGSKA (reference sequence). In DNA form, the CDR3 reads TGCAGTGCTAGAGATGTTGAGGGGGCCAAGGATGAGCAGTTCTTC. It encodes CSARDVEGAKDEQFF.

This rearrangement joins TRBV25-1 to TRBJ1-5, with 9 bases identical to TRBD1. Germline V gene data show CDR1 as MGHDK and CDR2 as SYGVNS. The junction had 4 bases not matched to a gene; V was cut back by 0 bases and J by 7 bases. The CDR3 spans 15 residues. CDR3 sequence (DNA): TGTGCCAGCAGTGAATATCACAGGGGGCAACAGCCCCAGCATTTT. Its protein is CASSEYHRGQQPQHF.

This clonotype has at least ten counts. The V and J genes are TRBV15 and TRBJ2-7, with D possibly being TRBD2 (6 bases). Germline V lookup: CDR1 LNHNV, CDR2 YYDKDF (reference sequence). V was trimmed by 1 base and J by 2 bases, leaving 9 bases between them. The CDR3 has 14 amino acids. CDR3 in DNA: TGTGCCACCAGCAGAGCCCGGGGGACCTACGAGCAGTACTTC. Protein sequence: CATSRARGTYEQYF.

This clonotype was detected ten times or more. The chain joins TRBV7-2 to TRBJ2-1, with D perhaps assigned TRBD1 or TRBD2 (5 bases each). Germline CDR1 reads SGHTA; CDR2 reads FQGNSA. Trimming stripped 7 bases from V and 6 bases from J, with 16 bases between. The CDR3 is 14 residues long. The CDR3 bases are TGTGCCAGCACCCCACCGGGACGGAGCAATGAGCAGTTCTTC. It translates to CASTPPGRSNEQFF.

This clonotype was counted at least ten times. CDR3 sequence (DNA): TGTGCCAGCAGCCAAGGAACTCGGAATGAGCAGTTCTTC. This sequence encodes CASSQGTRNEQFF. The chain carries TRBV4-2 and TRBJ2-1; D not certain. The V gene's germline CDR1 is LGHNA and CDR2 YNFKEQ. This CDR3 region has 13 residues. V lost 1 base, J lost 7 bases, and 8 bases lay in between.

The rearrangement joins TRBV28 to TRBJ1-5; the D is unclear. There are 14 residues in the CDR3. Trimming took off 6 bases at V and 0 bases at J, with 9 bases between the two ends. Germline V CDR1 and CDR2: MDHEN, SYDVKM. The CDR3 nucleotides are TGTGCCAGCAGGAGGCCGAGTAGCAATCAGCCCCAGCATTTT. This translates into CASRRPSSNQPQHF.

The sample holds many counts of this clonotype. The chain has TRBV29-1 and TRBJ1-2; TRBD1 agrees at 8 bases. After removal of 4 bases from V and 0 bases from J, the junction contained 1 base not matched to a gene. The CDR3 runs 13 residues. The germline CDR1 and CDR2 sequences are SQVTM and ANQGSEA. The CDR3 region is CSVGDRTNYGYTF. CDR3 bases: TGCAGCGTTGGGGACAGGACTAACTATGGCTACACCTTC.

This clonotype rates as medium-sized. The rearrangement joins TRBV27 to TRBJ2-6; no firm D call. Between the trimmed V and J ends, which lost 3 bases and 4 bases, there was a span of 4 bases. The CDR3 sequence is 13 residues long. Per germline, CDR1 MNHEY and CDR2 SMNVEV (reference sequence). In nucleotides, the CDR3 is TGTGCCAGCAGTTTTGCGGGGGCCAACGTCCTGACTTTC. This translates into CASSFAGANVLTF.

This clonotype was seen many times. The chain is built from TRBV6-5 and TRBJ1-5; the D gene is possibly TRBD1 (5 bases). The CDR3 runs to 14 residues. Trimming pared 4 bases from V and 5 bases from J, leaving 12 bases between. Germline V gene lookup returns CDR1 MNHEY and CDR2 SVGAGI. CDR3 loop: CASSSRRGHQPQHF. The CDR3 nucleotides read TGTGCCAGCAGTTCTCGACGGGGCCATCAGCCCCAGCATTTT.

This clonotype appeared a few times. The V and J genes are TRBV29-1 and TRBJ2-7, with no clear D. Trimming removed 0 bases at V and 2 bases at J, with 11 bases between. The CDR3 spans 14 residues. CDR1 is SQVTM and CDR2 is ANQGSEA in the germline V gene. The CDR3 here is CSVEDWNGTYEQYF. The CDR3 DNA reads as TGCAGCGTTGAAGATTGGAACGGTACCTACGAGCAGTACTTC.

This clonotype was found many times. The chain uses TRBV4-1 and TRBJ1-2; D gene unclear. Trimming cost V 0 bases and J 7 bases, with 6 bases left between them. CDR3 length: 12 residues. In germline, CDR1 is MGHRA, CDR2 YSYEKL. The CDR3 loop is CASSQEAGGYTF. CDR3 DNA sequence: TGCGCCAGCAGCCAAGAGGCCGGTGGCTACACCTTC.

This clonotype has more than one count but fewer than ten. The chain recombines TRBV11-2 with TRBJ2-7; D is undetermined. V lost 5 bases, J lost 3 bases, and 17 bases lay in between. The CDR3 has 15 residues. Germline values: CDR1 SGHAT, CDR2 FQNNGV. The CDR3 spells CASSVGTEIHYEQYF. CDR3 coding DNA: TGTGCCAGCAGCGTGGGAACAGAAATCCACTACGAGCAGTACTTC. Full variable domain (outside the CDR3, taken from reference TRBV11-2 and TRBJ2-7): EAGVAQSPRYKIIEKRQSVAFWCNPISGHATLYWYQQILGQGPKLLIQFQNNGVVDDSQLPKDRFSAERLKGVDSTLKIQPAKLEDSAVYLCASSVGTEIHYEQYFGPGTRLTVT.

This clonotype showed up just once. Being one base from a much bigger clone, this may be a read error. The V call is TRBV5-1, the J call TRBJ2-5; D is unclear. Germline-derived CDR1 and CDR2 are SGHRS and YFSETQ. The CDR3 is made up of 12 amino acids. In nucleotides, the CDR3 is TGCGTCACACGGACGGACCAAGAGACCCAGTACTTC. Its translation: CVTRTDQETQYF.

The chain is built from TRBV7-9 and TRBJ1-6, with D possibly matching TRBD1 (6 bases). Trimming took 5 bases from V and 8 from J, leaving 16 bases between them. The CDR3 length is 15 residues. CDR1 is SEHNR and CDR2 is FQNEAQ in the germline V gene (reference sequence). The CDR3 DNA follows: TGTGCCAGCAGCCAGACAGGAGCCAGAGATTCACCCCTCCACTTT. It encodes CASSQTGARDSPLHF. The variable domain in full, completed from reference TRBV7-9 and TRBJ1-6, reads DTGVSQNPRHKITKRGQNVTFRCDPISEHNRLYWYRQTLGQGPEFLTYFQNEAQLEKSRLLSDRFSAERPKGSFSTLEIQRTEQGDSAMYLCASSQTGARDSPLHFGNGTRLTVT.

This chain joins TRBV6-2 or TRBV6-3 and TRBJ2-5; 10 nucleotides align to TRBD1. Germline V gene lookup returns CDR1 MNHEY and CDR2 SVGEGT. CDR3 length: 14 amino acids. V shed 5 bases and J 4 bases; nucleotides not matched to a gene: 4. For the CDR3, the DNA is TGTGCCAGCAGTCGGGACAGGGGAATAGAGACCCAGTACTTC. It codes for CASSRDRGIETQYF.

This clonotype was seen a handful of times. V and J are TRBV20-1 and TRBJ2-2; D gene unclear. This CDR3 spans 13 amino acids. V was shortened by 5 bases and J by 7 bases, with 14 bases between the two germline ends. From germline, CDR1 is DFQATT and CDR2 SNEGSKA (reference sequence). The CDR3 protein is CSAPRAVGGELFF. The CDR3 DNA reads TGCAGTGCTCCCCGGGCAGTTGGCGGGGAGCTGTTTTTT.